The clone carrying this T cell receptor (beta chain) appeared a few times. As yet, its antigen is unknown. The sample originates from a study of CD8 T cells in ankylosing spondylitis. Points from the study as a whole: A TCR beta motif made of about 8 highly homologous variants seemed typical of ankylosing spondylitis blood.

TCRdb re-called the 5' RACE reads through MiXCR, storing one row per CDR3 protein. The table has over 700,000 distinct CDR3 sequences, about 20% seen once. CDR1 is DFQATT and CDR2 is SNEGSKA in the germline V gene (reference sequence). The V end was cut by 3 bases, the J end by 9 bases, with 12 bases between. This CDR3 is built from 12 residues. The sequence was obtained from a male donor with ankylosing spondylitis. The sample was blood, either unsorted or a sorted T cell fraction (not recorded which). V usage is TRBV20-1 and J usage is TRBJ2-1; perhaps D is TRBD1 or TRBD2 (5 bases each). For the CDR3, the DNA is TGCAGTGCTAGTACGGGGACCAGTGAGCAGTTCTTC. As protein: CSASTGTSEQFF.